The rows below give T cell receptor beta chains drawn from one sample of a study of blood T cell repertoires in COVID-19. Repertoires were generated with immunoSEQ multiplex PCR, while TCRdb's copy carries only in-frame clones and drops some. The table lists fewer than 500,000 clones, nearly 90% of them singletons. Sequenced input: PBMCs or T cells enriched from blood (not recorded which). All receptors come from a woman younger than 35 with acute COVID-19. Each CDR3 is given with its conserved first and last residue. D genes are given only for firm matches. Size tells how often a clone was seen (once, few, many) or the class of an expanded clone, and some rows leave it out.

cdr3_nt cdr3_aa clone_size j_call d_call v_call
TGCAGCGCTGATAAACGGGGGAACACTGAAGCTTTCTTT CSADKRGNTEAFF - TRBJ1-1 - TRBV29-1
TGCGCCAGCAGCTTGGCCGAGGAAAACATTCAGTACTTC CASSLAEENIQYF - TRBJ2-4 - TRBV5-1
TGCGCCAGCGGAACTAGCGGGGGGTTCTACAATGAGCAGTTCTTC CASGTSGGFYNEQFF - TRBJ2-1 TRBD2 TRBV10-2
TGTGCCAGCAGCCTTGAGAGTAGTTATCAGCCCCAGCATTTT CASSLESSYQPQHF - TRBJ1-5 - TRBV3-1/TRBV3-2
TGTGCCAGCAGCAGTGGACTGATATATAGCAATCAGCCCCAGCATTTT CASSSGLIYSNQPQHF - TRBJ1-5 - TRBV7-2
TGCGCCAGCAGCCAAGATCCTAGCGGGAGTGGCTACGAGCAGTACTTC CASSQDPSGSGYEQYF - TRBJ2-7 TRBD2 TRBV4-1
TGTGCCTGGCGACTAGCGGGAGGGCTACCGGGGGAGCTGTTTTTT CAWRLAGGLPGELFF - TRBJ2-2 TRBD2 TRBV30
TGTGCCAGTAGTATTAAGGAGACGGGGGGAATATTCAATCAGCCCCAGCATTTT CASSIKETGGIFNQPQHF - TRBJ1-5 - TRBV19
TGTGCCAGCAGCTTCCCAGGGGGCGGTCTCTCCTACGAGCAGTACTTC CASSFPGGGLSYEQYF - TRBJ2-7 TRBD1 TRBV7-8
TGTGCCAGCAGCTTAGTTGGGGCAGTTAGTAGCTCCTACGAGCAGTACTTC CASSLVGAVSSSYEQYF - TRBJ2-7 - TRBV7-8
TGTGCCATCAGTGAGTTCTTGAACACTGAAGCTTTCTTT CAISEFLNTEAFF - TRBJ1-1 - TRBV10-3
TGCGCCAGCAGCTTGTGGGCGGCGGGCCCCCAGAACACTGAAGCTTTCTTT CASSLWAAGPQNTEAFF - TRBJ1-1 - TRBV5-1
TGTGCCAGTAGTTCCCGGACAGGGCAGTCTGGGGCCAACGTCCTGACTTTC CASSSRTGQSGANVLTF - TRBJ2-6 TRBD1 TRBV19
TGTGCCAGTACCTCTCCTAGGGGGTGGAACACTGAAGCTTTCTTT CASTSPRGWNTEAFF - TRBJ1-1 - TRBV19
TGTGCCACCAGTGGACAGGGGAACACCGGGGAGCTGTTTTTT CATSGQGNTGELFF - TRBJ2-2 TRBD1 TRBV24-1
TGTGCCAGCAGTACCTGGGGACAGGGGGCCCTCGAGCAGTACTTC CASSTWGQGALEQYF - TRBJ2-7 TRBD1 TRBV6-2/TRBV6-3
TGTGCCAGCACCCAGCCGACAGGGCCCAACACTGAAGCTTTCTTT CASTQPTGPNTEAFF - TRBJ1-1 TRBD1 TRBV28
TGTGCCAGCTCGATTCGGAGTTTGCAGACTAGCACAGATACGCAGTATTTT CASSIRSLQTSTDTQYF - TRBJ2-3 - TRBV19
TGTGCCACCAGCAGATTTGGTGGAGGAGAGCAGTTCTTC CATSRFGGGEQFF - TRBJ2-1 - TRBV15
TGTGCCAGCAGCTTTACCCAGGGTGCGATAGGCTACACCTTC CASSFTQGAIGYTF few TRBJ1-2 - TRBV11-2
TGTGCCAGCAGTCACGGACAGGGGGGCTTTTTTTATGGTAAAGAGACCCAGTACTTC CASSHGQGGFFYGKETQYF - TRBJ2-5 TRBD1 TRBV6-6
TGTGCCAGCAGCTTGGGACTAGCGGGACGCGAGCAGTACTTC CASSLGLAGREQYF - TRBJ2-7 TRBD2 TRBV5-4
TGTGCCAGCAGCTTAGGTTCGGTGAACACTGAAGCTTTCTTT CASSLGSVNTEAFF once TRBJ1-1 - TRBV13
TGCAGCGTAACCACCGACAGGGGCAATCAGCCCCAGCATTTT CSVTTDRGNQPQHF - TRBJ1-5 TRBD1 TRBV29-1
TGTGCCAGCTCACCCGGGACAGGAAAAGAGACCCAGTACTTC CASSPGTGKETQYF - TRBJ2-5 TRBD1 TRBV18
TGCAGCGTTGTAGCGCGGGATACGCAGTATTTT CSVVARDTQYF - TRBJ2-3 - TRBV29-1
TGTGCCAGCACCCTAGCGGGGAAGGAGACCCAGTACTTC CASTLAGKETQYF - TRBJ2-5 TRBD2 TRBV12-3/TRBV12-4
TGTGCCTGGAATAGAGGGTGGGACACTGAAGCTTTCTTT CAWNRGWDTEAFF - TRBJ1-1 - TRBV30
TGTGCTAGTGGTCTCGGGACAGGGGGCGATGAGACCCAGTACTTC CASGLGTGGDETQYF - TRBJ2-5 TRBD1 TRBV12-5
TGTGCCAGCAGCAGGGGGCAATACTATGGCTACACCTTC CASSRGQYYGYTF - TRBJ1-2 TRBD1 TRBV5-8
TGTGCCAGCAGCTACACAGGGAATCAGCCCCAGCATTTT CASSYTGNQPQHF - TRBJ1-5 - TRBV7-2
TGTGCCAGCAGCCCAAACCCCGGGACAGGGGGCTCTGGCTACACCTTC CASSPNPGTGGSGYTF - TRBJ1-2 TRBD1 TRBV11-2
TGTGCCTGGAGGCGCGGGTTCGCTCTCTCTGGGGCCAACGTCCTGACTTTC CAWRRGFALSGANVLTF - TRBJ2-6 - TRBV30
TGTGCCAGCAGCCACCACTCGACAGGGGGCCCGCCCTCGGGGCAGTACTTC CASSHHSTGGPPSGQYF - TRBJ2-7 TRBD1 TRBV11-3
TGCAGTGCCAGCAGGGGCGGCTACACCTTC CSASRGGYTF - TRBJ1-2 - TRBV20-1
TGTGCCAGCAGTTCGCGACAGGAGAATCAGCCCCAGCATTTT CASSSRQENQPQHF - TRBJ1-5 - TRBV6-5
TGTGCCAGCAGCTTAGCTCTCCACAGGGGGTTCCCATCACCTAATGAAAAACTGTTTTTT CASSLALHRGFPSPNEKLFF - TRBJ1-4 TRBD1 TRBV7-8
TGTGCCAGTAGTATTCGGGGGGGGACCCAGTACTTC CASSIRGGTQYF - TRBJ2-5 TRBD2 TRBV19
TGTGCCAGCAGCTTAGCTTCCAGTCGTGAGCAGTTCTTC CASSLASSREQFF - TRBJ2-1 - TRBV7-2